A single T cell receptor (beta chain) is shown here with its context. Its antigen is unknown. This entry is derived from a study of cytomegalovirus exposure and HLA in healthy donors. The V end lost 10 bases, the J end lost 4 bases, and 19 bases lay between the germline ends. Germline V gene sequence: CDR1 MDHEN, CDR2 SYDVKM. This CDR3 has 14 amino acids. Study-wide findings and caveats: Most subjects had HLA-A and HLA-B alleles reportedly predicted accurately by TCR beta sequences. In a later analysis, TCR beta V- and J-gene trimming showed a link to a missense DCLRE1C variant. In a later analysis, the majority of CMV-associated beta chains seemingly showed HLA restriction.

The PCR made use of 60 Vbeta and 13 Jbeta primers. Generated by immunoSEQ multiplex PCR, the TCRdb table keeps only in-frame clones and is missing some. The data show about 82,000 clones, 10% seen once. The sequencing sample was made of PBMCs. V usage is TRBV28 and J usage is TRBJ1-2, with D possibly TRBD1 on 6 matching bases. The receptor was isolated from a man in his 60s in good health and CMV-seropositive. The CDR3, as DNA: TGTGCCACCACTTGGGGGGGGGCCGGCTATGGCTACACCTTC. Translating it yields CATTWGGAGYGYTF.